Presented here are 4 T cell receptor beta chains from one specimen sequenced in a study of T-cell reconstitution after alpha-beta-depleted transplantation in children. Researchers prepared the TCRbeta library using unique molecular identifiers, the study reports. TCRdb reanalysed the PCR reads using MiXCR and keeps one entry per CDR3 protein. Of around 190,000 distinct CDR3 sequences in the sample, 6.6% are singletons; the top ten hold approximately 5.7%. The source material was PBMCs, sampled before TCRalphabeta/CD19-depleted stem cell transplant. These receptor sequences come from a boy younger than 10 with acute lymphoblastic leukemia, due to receive a stem cell transplant.

This rearrangement joins TRBV3-1 to TRBJ1-2, with 7 nucleotides matching TRBD1. The V gene end was trimmed by 2 bases and the J gene end by 4 bases; junction bases not matched to a gene: 10. Germline V lookup: CDR1 LGHDT, CDR2 YNNKEL (reference sequence). This CDR3 spans 16 amino acids. The CDR3 loop reads CASSQRVGTVGYGYTF. The DNA of the CDR3 is TGTGCCAGCAGCCAAAGGGTTGGGACAGTTGGCTATGGCTACACCTTC.

The chain uses TRBV18 and TRBJ2-1, with TRBD1 matching 8 bases. CDR3 length equals 14 residues. The V gene end was trimmed by 4 bases and the J gene end by 5 bases; junction bases not matched to a gene: 4. CDR1 and CDR2 from the germline V gene are KGHSH and LQKENI. The CDR3 coding sequence is TGTGCCAGCTCACAACAGGACAGGGACAATGAGCAGTTCTTC. It codes for CASSQQDRDNEQFF. Supplemented by reference TRBV18 and TRBJ2-1, the full variable domain reads NAGVMQNPRHLVRRRGQEARLRCSPMKGHSHVYWYRQLPEEGLKFMVYLQKENIIDESGMPKERFSAEFPKEGPSILRIQQVVRGDSAAYFCASSQQDRDNEQFFGPGTRLTVL.

At least ten counts were recorded for this clonotype. This rearrangement joins TRBV27 to TRBJ2-2, with D unclear. Looked up from germline, CDR1 is MNHEY and CDR2 is SMNVEV (reference sequence). The V gene lost 5 bases and the J gene lost 0 bases, with 7 bases spanning the gap. The CDR3 runs 14 residues. The CDR3 is CASSPLANTGELFF. In DNA, the CDR3 is TGTGCCAGCAGTCCCCTAGCGAACACCGGGGAGCTGTTTTTT.

This clonotype has only a few counts. The chain carries TRBV29-1 and TRBJ2-1; TRBD2 aligns across 12 bases. The germline gives CDR1 SQVTM, CDR2 ANQGSEA. The junction had 7 bases not matched to a gene; V was cut back by 3 bases and J by 7 bases. This CDR3 is 15 amino acids long. This CDR3 is CSVDAGTSGWNEQFF. The DNA of the CDR3 is TGCAGCGTTGACGCCGGGACTAGCGGGTGGAATGAGCAGTTCTTC.